These 25 T cell receptor beta chains share one sample of origin, sequenced in a study of CD4 T cells in relation to SARS-CoV-2 and coronaviruses. Antigen specificity for these receptors is unknown. CD4+ T cells from unexposed donors were obtained before the COVID-19 pandemic (2011-2018). After less than 11 days of culture, CD4+ T cells were isolated. The assay was immunoSEQ multiplex PCR, and TCRdb's table has in-frame clones only and misses some. This sample has roughly 18,000 clones, with around four fifths found just once. Sequencing used CD4+ T cells from PBMCs, cultured in vitro. The receptors were gathered from a human donor in good health.

The V and J genes are TRBV4-2 and TRBJ2-1; tentative D call: TRBD2 (6 bases). Trimming removed 2 bases from V and 8 bases from J, with 13 bases in between. This CDR3 is 14 amino acids long. CDR1 is LGHNA, CDR2 YNFKEQ, per germline. The CDR3 coding sequence is TGTGCCAGCAGCCAACCACCGGGGGACCATGAGCAGTTCTTC. Translation gives CASSQPPGDHEQFF.

This clone was seen only a few times. V gene TRBV29-1 combines with J gene TRBJ2-5, with D unresolved. CDR3 length: 17 amino acids. Germline lookup yields CDR1 SQVTM and CDR2 ANQGSEA. Trimming removed 1 base at V and 4 bases at J, with 22 bases between. The CDR3 region has the DNA TGCAGCGTTGAAGGGGCGCCCGGTTACCTTCAGATAGAGACCCAGTACTTC. The encoded protein is CSVEGAPGYLQIETQYF.

The chain recombines TRBV27 with TRBJ1-6, with TRBD1 matching 8 bases. CDR1 is MNHEY and CDR2 is SMNVEV in the germline V gene (reference sequence). This CDR3 contains 14 residues. The V gene end was trimmed by 5 bases and the J gene end by 14 bases; junction bases not matched to a gene: 11. The CDR3 here is CASSPRTGSPSLHF. The CDR3 DNA follows: TGTGCCAGCAGTCCACGGACAGGGAGCCCTTCCCTCCACTTT.

This rearrangement joins TRBV7-2 to TRBJ1-2; TRBD1 aligns across 9 bases. Germline V gene data show CDR1 as SGHTA and CDR2 as FQGNSA. This CDR3 contains 15 residues. Losses at the gene ends were 1 base for V and 4 bases for J; bases not matched to a gene: 4. The CDR3: CASSLGTGGSYGYTF. The DNA for the CDR3 is TGTGCCAGCAGCTTAGGCACAGGGGGCTCCTATGGCTACACCTTC.

This chain joins TRBV4-2 and TRBJ2-7; TRBD2 matches 9 bases. The CDR3 sequence is 16 residues long. Trimming cost V 1 base and J 9 bases; bases outside gene matches: 13. The germline V gene has CDR1 LGHNA and CDR2 YNFKEQ. CDR3 DNA sequence: TGTGCCAGCAGCCAAGTTGGGCTAGCGGGATTCTATAGGCAGTACTTC. This codes for CASSQVGLAGFYRQYF.

This chain joins TRBV5-1 and TRBJ2-1, with D perhaps matching TRBD2 (5 bases). Trimming took 0 bases from V and 7 from J, leaving 17 bases between them. The CDR3 runs 16 residues. Germline loops: CDR1 SGHRS, CDR2 YFSETQ. CDR3 in DNA: TGCGCCAGCAGCTTGGGATTCCGGGGAGTAAGGAATGAGCAGTTCTTC. It is translated as CASSLGFRGVRNEQFF.

The V call is TRBV6-5, the J call TRBJ1-2; TRBD1 matches at 7 bases. Germline CDR1 is MNHEY and CDR2 is SVGAGI. CDR3 length: 14 residues. Losses at the gene ends were 7 bases for V and 0 bases for J; bases not matched to a gene: 5. The CDR3 protein is CASKDRVSNYGYTF. The CDR3 coding sequence is TGTGCCAGCAAAGACAGGGTCTCTAACTATGGCTACACCTTC.

CDR3 amino acids: CASSLAVGDTQYF. The DNA for the CDR3 is TGCGCCAGCAGCTTGGCCGTGGGAGATACGCAGTATTTT. The rearrangement joins TRBV5-1 to TRBJ2-3, with unresolved D. The V and J ends lost 0 bases and 5 bases respectively, with 7 bases between them. The CDR3 runs to 13 residues. CDR1 is SGHRS and CDR2 is YFSETQ in the germline V gene.

This clone was detected once. The chain combines TRBV19 with TRBJ1-1; D may be TRBD1 (5 bases). Germline CDR1 is LNHDA and CDR2 is SQIVND (reference sequence). Trimming left V 7 bases short and J 2 bases short, with 20 bases between. The CDR3 spans 16 residues. The CDR3 DNA reads TGTGCCAGTACCCCATCGGGGCTGCATTCAAACACTGAAGCTTTCTTT. This encodes CASTPSGLHSNTEAFF.

This clone was counted only a few times. The chain employs TRBV10-3 and TRBJ2-5; tentative D call: TRBD2 (5 bases). The CDR3 consists of 12 residues. V lost 6 bases, J lost 2 bases, and 7 bases lay in between. Germline CDR1 reads ENHRY; CDR2 reads SYGVKD. The CDR3 DNA is TGTGCCATCAGGGACTCACAAGAGACCCAGTACTTC. Residues: CAIRDSQETQYF.

This sequence joins TRBV7-9 and TRBJ2-7, with unresolved D. The germline V gene encodes CDR1 SEHNR and CDR2 FQNEAQ (reference sequence). The CDR3 spans 15 residues. V was cut by 1 base and J by 0 bases, with 10 bases left in between. Written as DNA, the CDR3 is TGTGCCAGCAGCTTAGGACGGCCGCACTCCTACGAGCAGTACTTC. Residues: CASSLGRPHSYEQYF.

The CDR3 loop reads CASSLANYGYTF. The CDR3 DNA follows: TGTGCCAGCAGTTTAGCTAACTATGGCTACACCTTC. The chain has TRBV28 and TRBJ1-2; no firm D call. Germline V gives CDR1 MDHEN, CDR2 SYDVKM. The CDR3 has 12 amino acids. V dropped 2 bases and J dropped 0 bases, with 1 base sitting between them.

The chain carries TRBV12-3 or TRBV12-4 and TRBJ1-2; D remains ambiguous. The CDR3 has 13 residues. Deletions cut 2 bases from V and 8 bases from J, with 12 bases between. The CDR3 region has the DNA TGTGCCAGCAGTTTAAAATATCCGTCGGGCTACACCTTC. Protein: CASSLKYPSGYTF.

This chain links TRBV5-1 with TRBJ2-2, with a tentative D call TRBD2 (5 bases). Looked up from germline, CDR1 is SGHRS and CDR2 is YFSETQ. The CDR3 runs 15 residues. Trimming removed 4 bases at V and 3 bases at J, with 13 bases between. The CDR3 nucleotides read TGCGCCAGCAGCCCGGGAAGGGAAGACACCGGGGAGCTGTTTTTT. Protein sequence: CASSPGREDTGELFF. Supplemented by reference TRBV5-1 and TRBJ2-2, the full variable domain reads KAGVTQTPRYLIKTRGQQVTLSCSPISGHRSVSWYQQTPGQGLQFLFEYFSETQRNKGNFPGRFSGRQFSNSRSEMNVSTLELGDSALYLCASSPGREDTGELFFGEGSRLTVL.

The chain links TRBV9 to TRBJ2-7; D is unresolved. V was cut by 2 bases and J by 7 bases, with 16 bases left in between. Germline-derived CDR1 and CDR2 are SGDLS and YYNGEE. This CDR3 has 14 residues. The CDR3 coding sequence is TGTGCCAGCAGCGTGGACCTATATTCGGTAGAGCAGTACTTC. The encoded protein is CASSVDLYSVEQYF. The entire variable domain, with the rest obtained from reference TRBV9 and TRBJ2-7, is as follows: DSGVTQTPKHLITATGQRVTLRCSPRSGDLSVYWYQQSLDQGLQFLIQYYNGEERAKGNILERFSAQQFPDLHSELNLSSLELGDSALYFCASSVDLYSVEQYFGPGTRLTVT.

The chain is built from TRBV29-1 and TRBJ1-2, with D possibly being TRBD1 (5 bases). V gave up 0 bases and J gave up 2 bases, with 13 bases separating them. Germline assignment: CDR1 SQVTM and CDR2 ANQGSEA. CDR3 length: 15 amino acids. The CDR3 region has the DNA TGCAGCGTTGAAGATGGAGCAGGGAAGAACTATGGCTACACCTTC. Translation: CSVEDGAGKNYGYTF.

This chain joins TRBV5-1 and TRBJ2-2; D unclear. The CDR3 totals 13 residues. Per germline, CDR1 SGHRS and CDR2 YFSETQ. V lost 4 bases, J lost 7 bases, and 11 bases lay in between. CDR3 nucleotide sequence: TGCGCCAGCAGCAAAGAGGTGGGCGGGGAGCTGTTTTTT. This translates into CASSKEVGGELFF. Supplemented by reference TRBV5-1 and TRBJ2-2, the full variable domain reads KAGVTQTPRYLIKTRGQQVTLSCSPISGHRSVSWYQQTPGQGLQFLFEYFSETQRNKGNFPGRFSGRQFSNSRSEMNVSTLELGDSALYLCASSKEVGGELFFGEGSRLTVL.

This sequence joins TRBV5-1 and TRBJ2-5; TRBD1 matches at 11 bases. The CDR3 totals 15 residues. J was trimmed by 5 bases and V by 4 bases; bases with no gene match: 7. Germline CDR1 SGHRS, CDR2 YFSETQ. CDR3 DNA: TGCGCCAGCAGCCGGGACAGGGGGATTGGGGAGACCCAGTACTTC. Protein sequence: CASSRDRGIGETQYF.

The gene calls are TRBV6-6 and TRBJ2-7, with 8 nucleotides matching TRBD2. Germline assignment: CDR1 MNHNY and CDR2 SVGAGI (reference sequence). V shed 5 bases and J 4 bases; nucleotides not matched to a gene: 4. The CDR3 length is 13 residues. The CDR3 bases are TGTGCCAGCAGTGCTAGCGGGTCTTACGAGCAGTACTTC. Its translation is CASSASGSYEQYF.

A single count supports this clone. The genes are TRBV6-1 and TRBJ2-1, with 7 bases matching TRBD2. This CDR3 has 19 residues. V lost 2 bases to trimming and J lost 4 bases; unmatched junction nucleotides: 17. Germline V gene lookup returns CDR1 MNHNS and CDR2 SASEGT. The CDR3 nucleotides read TGTGCCAGCAGTGAAACCGGTTTGGGACTAAACGTTCTATACAATGAGCAGTTCTTC. It codes for CASSETGLGLNVLYNEQFF.

The count of this clone is one. The DNA of the CDR3 is TGTGCCAGCAGCGTCGGACTAGCGGGAGGGCCGAAGTCAGATACGCAGTATTTT. Translated, it gives CASSVGLAGGPKSDTQYF. The V call is TRBV11-3, the J call TRBJ2-3; 15 bases are shared with TRBD2. Germline V gene sequence: CDR1 SGHNT, CDR2 YENEEA. The CDR3 contains 18 residues. The trim removed 5 bases at V and 4 bases at J, leaving 10 bases unmatched.

This chain uses TRBV4-1 with TRBJ1-4, with D unclear. The CDR3 runs to 15 residues. Germline V CDR1 and CDR2: MGHRA, YSYEKL. V was cut by 4 bases and J by 2 bases, with 11 bases left in between. The CDR3 spells CASSPQVPTNEKLFF. CDR3 DNA: TGCGCCAGCAGCCCTCAAGTGCCCACTAATGAAAAACTGTTTTTT.

The V call is TRBV5-5, the J call TRBJ2-2; D might be TRBD2 (6 bases). CDR3 length: 15 amino acids. Germline CDR1 SGHKS, CDR2 YYEKEE (reference sequence). Trimming pared 1 base from V and 6 bases from J, leaving 13 bases between. The CDR3 loop reads CASSLSGRGSGELFF. CDR3 bases: TGTGCCAGCAGCTTGTCCGGGAGAGGTTCCGGGGAGCTGTTTTTT.

The rearrangement uses TRBV24-1 and TRBJ2-7, with D hard to call. This CDR3 contains 14 residues. V lost 8 bases to trimming and J lost 4 bases, with 17 bases between them. Germline V CDR1 and CDR2: KGHDR, SFDVKD. This CDR3 reads CATKKVGQKYEQYF. The CDR3 nucleotides are TGTGCCACCAAAAAGGTAGGGCAGAAGTACGAGCAGTACTTC.

J is TRBJ2-7 and V is TRBV6-1; no firm D call. Germline V CDR1 and CDR2: MNHNS, SASEGT. The CDR3 runs 15 residues. The germline V and J ends were trimmed by 0 bases and 2 bases, with 11 bases remaining between them. The CDR3 bases are TGTGCCAGCAGTGAAGCACCAGCGTCAACCTACGAGCAGTACTTC. Protein product: CASSEAPASTYEQYF.